This TCR beta chain was documented in a study of cytomegalovirus exposure and HLA in healthy donors. This clone was detected a few times. Antigen unknown. Overall study findings and caveats: Several V segments, TRBV6-2 and TRBV6-3 among them, could not be told apart and were dropped. 16,951 TCR beta sequences were associated with HLA alleles at 0.05 false discovery rate in a later analysis. A later analysis found TCR association rates differed by HLA locus, highest for DRB1 and lowest for HLA-C. The study designated 150 or so TCR beta chains cytomegalovirus-associated.

In the PCR, 60 Vbeta and 13 Jbeta primers were used. Some clones are missing from TCRdb's copy, which holds only in-frame ones; the method was immunoSEQ multiplex PCR. The sample holds roughly 200,000 clones, roughly four fifths seen once. Germline CDR1 and CDR2: MNHEY and SVGAGI. Trimming pared 2 bases from V and 7 bases from J, leaving 8 bases between. The CDR3 loop spans 12 amino acids. The TCR originated in a male donor in good health and CMV-seronegative. The V call is TRBV6-5, the J call TRBJ1-2; D remains unclear. Source material: PBMCs. Here the CDR3 reads CASSYLGAGYTF. The CDR3 bases are TGTGCCAGCAGTTACCTCGGTGCTGGCTACACCTTC.